This TCR beta chain was recovered during a study of regulatory dendritic cells for organ transplantation. About this clone: The antigen is not known.

Study-wide results and caveats: Resting memory CD8+ T cells held the most alloreactive clonotypes. Naive CD4+ and CD8+ repertoires were highly diverse; memory CD8+ was most oligoclonal.

CD4+ or CD8+ T cells were sorted as naive CD45RA+ or memory CD45RO+. Data came from immunoSEQ multiplex PCR; TCRdb stores just in-frame clones and leaves some out. The top ten clones hold about 2.4% of a sample with just under 30,000 clones, over 75% of them seen once. The specimen was memory CD4+ T cells from blood. The subset: CD45RO+ memory T cells. This sequence originates from a human donor in good health.

CDR3 residues: CASSPGTRVDYGYTF. DNA of the CDR3: TGTGCCAGCAGCCCCGGGACAAGAGTGGACTATGGCTACACCTTC. The chain is built from TRBV9 and TRBJ1-2; D may be TRBD1 (6 bases). From germline, CDR1 is SGDLS and CDR2 YYNGEE. Trimming took off 4 bases at V and 3 bases at J, with 16 bases between the two ends. The length of the CDR3 is 15 residues.